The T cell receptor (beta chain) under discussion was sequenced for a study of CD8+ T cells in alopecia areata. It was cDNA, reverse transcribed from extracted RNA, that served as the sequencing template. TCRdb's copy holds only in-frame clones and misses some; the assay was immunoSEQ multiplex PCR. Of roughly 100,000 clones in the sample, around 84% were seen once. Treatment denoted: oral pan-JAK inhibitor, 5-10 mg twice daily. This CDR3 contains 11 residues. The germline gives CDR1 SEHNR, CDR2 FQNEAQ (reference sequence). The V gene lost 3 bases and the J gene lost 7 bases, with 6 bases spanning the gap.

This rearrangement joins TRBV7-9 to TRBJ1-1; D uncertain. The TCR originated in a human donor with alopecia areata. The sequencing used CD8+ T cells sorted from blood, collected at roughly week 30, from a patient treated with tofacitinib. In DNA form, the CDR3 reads TGTGCCAGCAGCTTGGACCTTGAAGCTTTCTTT. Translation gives CASSLDLEAFF.